A selection of T cell receptor beta chains follows, all from one sample in a study of blood T cells in healthy people across ages. MiXCR, run by TCRdb on the 5' RACE reads, gives a single entry per CDR3 protein. This table holds 910,000 or so distinct CDR3 sequences, roughly half found once. Sample: blood. The receptor set was obtained from a woman in her sixties or seventies in good health. Both conserved end residues are part of each CDR3. Each record gives: D gene, clone size, J gene, V gene, CDR3 protein, CDR3 DNA. A D gene is named only where the DNA matches it firmly. Some rows mark clone size as missing; the rest say once, few, many or name a class of expanded clone.

D gene: TRBD1; clone size: -; J gene: TRBJ1-2; V gene: TRBV20-1; CDR3 protein: CSAQGDRDNYGYTF; CDR3 DNA: TGCAGTGCCCAAGGGGACAGAGATAACTATGGCTACACCTTC
D gene: TRBD2; clone size: -; J gene: TRBJ2-3; V gene: TRBV7-8; CDR3 protein: CASKKREVSDTQYF; CDR3 DNA: TGTGCCAGCAAAAAGCGGGAGGTTTCAGATACGCAGTATTTT
D gene: -; clone size: few; J gene: TRBJ2-5; V gene: TRBV28; CDR3 protein: CASSAPGHKYQETQYF; CDR3 DNA: TGTGCCAGCAGTGCGCCCGGACACAAGTACCAAGAGACCCAGTACTTC
D gene: -; clone size: -; J gene: TRBJ2-3; V gene: TRBV10-1; CDR3 protein: CASSDVAAPGDTQYF; CDR3 DNA: TGCGCCAGCAGTGATGTGGCAGCCCCGGGGGATACGCAGTATTTT
D gene: -; clone size: -; J gene: TRBJ1-5; V gene: TRBV2; CDR3 protein: CASSGEHSNQPQHF; CDR3 DNA: TGTGCCAGCAGCGGGGAGCATAGCAATCAGCCCCAGCATTTT
D gene: -; clone size: -; J gene: TRBJ2-1; V gene: TRBV10-3; CDR3 protein: CAISESFEEQFF; CDR3 DNA: TGTGCCATCAGTGAGTCTTTTGAGGAGCAGTTCTTC
D gene: -; clone size: -; J gene: TRBJ2-3; V gene: TRBV9; CDR3 protein: CASSVYGGPDTQYF; CDR3 DNA: TGTGCCAGCAGCGTTTATGGAGGCCCAGATACGCAGTATTTT
D gene: TRBD2; clone size: few; J gene: TRBJ2-3; V gene: TRBV7-2; CDR3 protein: CASTPFGGRALDTQYF; CDR3 DNA: TGTGCCAGCACCCCCTTTGGCGGGAGGGCTTTGGATACGCAGTATTTT
D gene: -; clone size: -; J gene: TRBJ2-5; V gene: TRBV28; CDR3 protein: CASEEQYQETQYF; CDR3 DNA: TGTGCCAGCGAGGAACAGTATCAAGAGACCCAGTACTTC
D gene: TRBD2; clone size: -; J gene: TRBJ2-1; V gene: TRBV12-3/TRBV12-4; CDR3 protein: CASSTTSAAEQFF; CDR3 DNA: TGTGCCAGCAGTACGACTAGCGCTGCTGAGCAGTTCTTC